This T cell receptor beta chain came from a study of tumor-infiltrating lymphocytes in primary liver carcinoma (TCRdb year 2017). For the study in its entirety: Surgical resection was performed in China between November 2015 and March 2016 on four to six patients with histopathologically diagnosed primary liver carcinoma. Hepatocellular carcinoma (four) or combined HCC and intrahepatic cholangiocarcinoma (one) was present in the five patients, who were three men and two women aged 30 to 69 years. TCRbeta repertoire sequencing, expression microarrays and whole-exome sequencing were combined in the study across five regions of each liver tumor, with adjacent normal tissue and blood also included. Samples yielded roughly 3.5 to 7.13 million productive TCRbeta reads; read depth did not differ significantly between tissue types. Technical replicate repertoires showed high reproducibility, with mean shared-clone rates about 0.86 and correlation coefficients above 0.95. A total of roughly 35 specimens from 5 patients, comprising 25 or so tumor regions, 5 adjacent noncancerous liver tissues and 5 peripheral blood samples, were covered by TCRbeta repertoire sequencing. The tumors of the five patients were staged as T1-T3 N0M0, with maximum diameters ranging from about 4.2 to 10 cm. Broad study findings and their caveats: Repertoire overlap was higher between tumor regions (mean about 35%) than tumor-adjacent (around 17%) or tumor-blood (approximately 14%) pairs, consistent with antigen-driven expansion. Because the samples were bulk and unsorted, CD4+ and CD8+ T cell repertoires could not be compared. The top 250 clones accounted for a significantly greater share of the repertoire in tumors than in blood (p = 0.039). The study included only four or five patients, and the authors note findings should be validated in a larger study. Only the TCR beta chain was sequenced, so true repertoire diversity is likely underestimated because unpaired alpha chains were not captured.

On this clonotype: Its specific antigen is unknown. A read error is possible here, since a much larger clone lies one base away.

RNA from unsorted whole blood was extracted with TRIzol reagent, and germline DNA was obtained with the DNeasy Blood & Tissue kit. Patients had chronic HBV infection and were treatment-naive at sampling. Around 4 milliliters of peripheral blood were collected into K2EDTA tubes before surgery. The germline ends are 12 bases apart after V is trimmed by 1 base and J by 1 base. CDR1 and CDR2 are read off the germline V gene as MGHRA and YSYEKL. The CDR3 covers 16 residues, taking in both the cysteine and the phenylalanine. Of the read, only the CDR3 DNA is kept; its 48 bases are in frame from base 1. TCRbeta-specific cDNA was reverse-transcribed from 500 ng total RNA using a constant-region primer and ProtoScript II reverse transcriptase. Three nested multiplex PCR rounds, following a slightly modified ARM-PCR procedure, were used to build the TCRbeta libraries. Multiplex TRBV1-TRBV30 forward primers and a Cbeta reverse primer were used in the first two PCR rounds, each of which was run for roughly 10 cycles. A final 25-cycle PCR with Deep VentR polymerase added sample barcodes and Illumina adapters. Before sequencing, amplicons between 200 and 500 bp were purified from gel using a QIAquick gel extraction kit. TCRbeta amplicons were sequenced on an Illumina HiSeq 2500 with 250-bp paired-end reads. For the original study's pipeline: Trimmomatic v0.33 was used to quality-trim the reads, and FLASH v1.2.11 was used to merge paired reads so that full CDR3 sequences could be recovered. V, D and J germline segments were assigned to the rearranged TCRbeta sequences using MiGEC v1.2.1b. VDJtools v1.0.0 computed clonotype statistics and Shannon-Wiener diversity indices. Except for diversity analysis, only the 250 most abundant clonotypes of each sample were used in subsequent analyses to reduce sampling bias. TCRdb reran the public reads through fastp at Q25 and MiXCR, keeping productive beta chains. A single entry per CDR3 protein holds the most common genes and DNA from its merged rows. These V and J calls derive from TCRdb rather than the authors' analysis. The sample includes 150,000 to 200,000 distinct CDR3 sequences, with 50% to 75% observed a single time. About 70% of the sample lies in the top ten.

This clonotype was obtained from a middle-aged man with primary liver carcinoma and hepatitis B virus infection. The chain joins TRBV4-1 to TRBJ2-3; the D gene could be either TRBD1 or TRBD2, each agreeing at 6 bases. What was sequenced was peripheral blood. The CDR3 region: CASSQGSRGGTDTQYF. The DNA reads as follows: TGCGCCAGCAGCCAAGGCTCTAGGGGGGGCACAGATACGCAGTATTTT.